This TCR beta chain emerged from a study of control samples from healthy donors and cancer patients. V lost 3 bases, J lost 1 base, and 6 bases lay in between. This CDR3 contains 13 residues. Method: immunoSEQ multiplex PCR; TCRdb's copy keeps in-frame clones and lacks some. The sample shows some 150,000 clones, approximately 93% of them seen only once. The TCR originated in a man in his forties in good health. The chain employs TRBV12-3 or TRBV12-4 and TRBJ1-1; no definite D call. Material: blood. CDR3 sequence reads: CASSLHGNTEAFF. The DNA for the CDR3 is TGTGCCAGCAGTTTGCACGGGAACACTGAAGCTTTCTTT.